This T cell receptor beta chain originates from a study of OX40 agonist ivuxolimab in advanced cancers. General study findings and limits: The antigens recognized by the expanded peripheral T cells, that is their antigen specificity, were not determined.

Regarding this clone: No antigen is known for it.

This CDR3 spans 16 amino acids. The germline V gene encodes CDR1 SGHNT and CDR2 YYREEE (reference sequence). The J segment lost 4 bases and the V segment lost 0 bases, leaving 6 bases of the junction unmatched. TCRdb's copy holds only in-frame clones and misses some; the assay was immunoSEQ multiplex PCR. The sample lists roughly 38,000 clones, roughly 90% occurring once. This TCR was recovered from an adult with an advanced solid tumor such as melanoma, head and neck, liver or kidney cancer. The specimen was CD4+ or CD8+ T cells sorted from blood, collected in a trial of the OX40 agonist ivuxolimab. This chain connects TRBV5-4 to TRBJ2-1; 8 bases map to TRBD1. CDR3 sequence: CASSLEGTGFYNEQFF. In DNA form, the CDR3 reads TGTGCCAGCAGCTTGGAGGGGACAGGATTTTACAATGAGCAGTTCTTC.